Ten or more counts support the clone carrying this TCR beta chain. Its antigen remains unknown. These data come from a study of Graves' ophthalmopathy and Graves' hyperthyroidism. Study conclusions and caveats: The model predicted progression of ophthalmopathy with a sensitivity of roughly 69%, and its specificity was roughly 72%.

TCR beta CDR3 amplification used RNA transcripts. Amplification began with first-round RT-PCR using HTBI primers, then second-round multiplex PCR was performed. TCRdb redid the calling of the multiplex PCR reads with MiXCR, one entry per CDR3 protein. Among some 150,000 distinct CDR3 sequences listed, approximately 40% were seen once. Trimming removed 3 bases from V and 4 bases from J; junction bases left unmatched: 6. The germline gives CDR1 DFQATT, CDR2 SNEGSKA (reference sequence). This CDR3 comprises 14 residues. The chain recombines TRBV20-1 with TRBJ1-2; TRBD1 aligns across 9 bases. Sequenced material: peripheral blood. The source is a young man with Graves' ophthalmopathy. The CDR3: CSARRGGQGYGYTF. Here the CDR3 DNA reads TGCAGTGCTAGGAGGGGGGGACAGGGCTATGGCTACACCTTC.